Presented here are 19 T cell receptor beta chains from one specimen sequenced in a study of T-cell memory formation after mild COVID-19. A single record per CDR3 protein comes from TCRdb applying MiXCR to the 5' RACE reads. The sample lists 90,000 to 120,000 distinct CDR3 sequences, over 15% occurring once. Sample: PBMCs or a T cell subset sorted from them (not recorded which). Source of these receptors: a man aged 18 to 29 who had mild COVID-19 (a few samples of this study predate the infection). Cell type and time point are not known.

This clonotype was observed a handful of times. The V and J genes are TRBV20-1 and TRBJ2-4; D unresolved. Germline-derived CDR1 and CDR2 are DFQATT and SNEGSKA (reference sequence). The CDR3 sequence is 12 residues long. V was clipped by 6 bases and J by 9 bases, with 15 bases between them. The chain's CDR3 is CSASLAQSIQYF. The CDR3 nucleotides are TGCAGTGCCTCTTTGGCGCAAAGCATTCAGTACTTC.

The rearrangement joins TRBV7-2 to TRBJ2-2; possibly TRBD1 for D (5 bases). The CDR3 has 13 amino acids. Trimming removed 4 bases from V and 5 bases from J, with 8 bases in between. Germline assignment: CDR1 SGHTA and CDR2 FQGNSA. CDR3 sequence reads: CASSSQGTGELFF. The DNA for the CDR3 is TGTGCCAGCAGCTCCCAGGGTACCGGGGAGCTGTTTTTT. The full variable domain, its missing parts supplied by reference TRBV7-2 and TRBJ2-2, is GAGVSQSPSNKVTEKGKDVELRCDPISGHTALYWYRQSLGQGLEFLIYFQGNSAPDKSGLPSDRFSAERTGGSVSTLTIQRTQQEDSAVYLCASSSQGTGELFFGEGSRLTVL.

In its sample, this clonotype was seen a few times. The genes are TRBV3-1 and TRBJ2-2; D ambiguous. Per the germline V gene, CDR1 is LGHDT and CDR2 is YNNKEL (reference sequence). The CDR3 has 12 amino acids. V lost 3 bases to trimming and J lost 1 base, with 0 bases between them. The DNA of the CDR3 is TGTGCCAGCAGCCAGAACACCGGGGAGCTGTTTTTT. Residues: CASSQNTGELFF.

In nucleotides, the CDR3 is TGTGCCAGCAGCCTCCGTGCTGTCAACTCTGGAAACACCATATATTTT. Protein sequence: CASSLRAVNSGNTIYF. This sequence joins TRBV7-2 and TRBJ1-3; D uncertain. V dropped 5 bases and J dropped 0 bases, with 14 bases sitting between them. Germline CDR1 reads SGHTA; CDR2 reads FQGNSA. CDR3 size: 16 residues.

This clonotype was seen a handful of times. V usage is TRBV7-2 and J usage is TRBJ2-1; 7 bases map to TRBD1. V lost 4 bases to trimming and J lost 8 bases; unmatched junction nucleotides: 5. The CDR3 totals 13 residues. Germline V lookup: CDR1 SGHTA, CDR2 FQGNSA. CDR3 sequence: CASSSSQGDEQFF. DNA of the CDR3: TGTGCCAGCAGCTCGTCTCAGGGGGATGAGCAGTTCTTC.

The chain is built from TRBV3-1 and TRBJ2-5, with a weak D call TRBD1 (5 bases). V was shortened by 1 base and J by 4 bases, with 19 bases between the two germline ends. CDR3 size: 17 residues. Germline CDR1 and CDR2: LGHDT and YNNKEL (reference sequence). In nucleotides, the CDR3 is TGTGCCAGCAGCCAAGCTCCTGCACTGGCAGGGCCAGAGACCCAGTACTTC. As protein: CASSQAPALAGPETQYF.

For the CDR3, the DNA is TGCAGCGTTCGACGGAACAGCGAGCAAGAGACCCAGTACTTC. Translation: CSVRRNSEQETQYF. The chain combines TRBV29-1 with TRBJ2-5; no reliable D call. The CDR3 runs to 14 residues. V was clipped by 5 bases and J by 2 bases, with 15 bases between them. Germline V gene data show CDR1 as SQVTM and CDR2 as ANQGSEA.

The chain uses TRBV7-3 and TRBJ2-3; 9 nucleotides align to TRBD2. The CDR3 extends over 15 amino acids. Germline trimming cut 6 bases from V and 2 bases from J; bases unmatched to any gene: 6. The V gene's germline CDR1 is SGHTA and CDR2 FQGTGA. The CDR3 sequence: CASSSSGGFTDTQYF. In nucleotides, the CDR3 is TGTGCCAGCAGTAGCAGCGGGGGGTTCACAGATACGCAGTATTTT. The complete variable domain, with remaining parts taken from reference TRBV7-3 and TRBJ2-3, reads GAGVSQTPSNKVTEKGKYVELRCDPISGHTALYWYRQSLGQGPEFLIYFQGTGAADDSGLPNDRFFAVRPEGSVSTLKIQRTERGDSAVYLCASSSSGGFTDTQYFGPGTRLTVL.

This clonotype was seen a few times. The chain is built from TRBV7-3 and TRBJ2-3; D possibly corresponds to TRBD2 (5 bases). Germline CDR1 is SGHTA and CDR2 is FQGTGA. Trimming removed 6 bases at V and 1 base at J, with 11 bases between. The CDR3 covers 14 residues. The CDR3 loop is CASSPGLGTDTQYF. CDR3 DNA: TGTGCCAGCAGTCCAGGACTGGGCACAGATACGCAGTATTTT.

J is TRBJ2-3 and V is TRBV9; 8 bases align to TRBD2. The CDR3 is 16 amino acids. Germline values: CDR1 SGDLS, CDR2 YYNGEE. V gave up 3 bases and J gave up 0 bases; unmatched junction bases: 6. CDR3 loop: CASSATAGVSTDTQYF. In DNA form, the CDR3 reads TGTGCCAGCAGCGCCACAGCGGGGGTTAGCACAGATACGCAGTATTTT.

There are a few counts of this clonotype. The gene calls are TRBV7-2 and TRBJ2-1; tentatively, D is TRBD1 (5 bases). Looked up from germline, CDR1 is SGHTA and CDR2 is FQGNSA. The CDR3 extends over 15 amino acids. The V and J ends lost 1 base and 1 base respectively, with 8 bases between them. In DNA, the CDR3 is TGTGCCAGCAGCTTAGATGGGGCTTCCTACAATGAGCAGTTCTTC. Translated: CASSLDGASYNEQFF.

This clonotype was counted between two and nine times. CDR3 coding DNA: TGCGCCAGCAGCTTGTCACAGGGGGCAGCCAAAAACATTCAGTACTTC. It is translated as CASSLSQGAAKNIQYF. The chain couples TRBV5-1 to TRBJ2-4; 9 bases align to TRBD1. The CDR3 runs to 16 residues. Trimming removed 1 base from V and 0 bases from J; junction bases left unmatched: 2. Germline-derived CDR1 and CDR2 are SGHRS and YFSETQ.

This clonotype came up a few times. This sequence joins TRBV9 and TRBJ1-6, with D unclear. CDR1 is SGDLS and CDR2 is YYNGEE in the germline V gene. Trimming left V 0 bases short and J 4 bases short, with 11 bases between. The CDR3 spans 16 residues. CDR3 sequence reads: CASSVGADRYNSPLHF. The CDR3 nucleotides read TGTGCCAGCAGCGTAGGGGCCGATCGTTATAATTCACCCCTCCACTTT.

This clonotype appeared a few times. CDR3 protein: CASSQRQGANEQYF. The CDR3 nucleotides read TGTGCCAGCAGCCAAAGACAGGGGGCCAACGAGCAGTACTTC. The chain has TRBV12-3 or TRBV12-4 and TRBJ2-7; 10 nucleotides align to TRBD1. This CDR3 contains 14 residues. V lost 6 bases to trimming and J lost 5 bases; unmatched junction nucleotides: 7.

J is TRBJ1-1 and V is TRBV7-9; unclear D gene. CDR1 is SEHNR and CDR2 is FQNEAQ in the germline V gene (reference sequence). There are 11 residues in the CDR3. Trimming took off 2 bases at V and 10 bases at J, with 8 bases between the two ends. CDR3 bases: TGTGCCAGCAGCTTACTGGTTAGAGCTTTCTTT. Amino acid sequence: CASSLLVRAFF.

This clonotype was seen a handful of times. J is TRBJ2-5 and V is TRBV5-1, with 7 bases aligning to TRBD1. After removal of 5 bases from V and 2 bases from J, the junction contained 3 bases not matched to a gene. The CDR3 sequence is 13 residues long. CDR1 is SGHRS, CDR2 YFSETQ, per germline. CDR3 DNA sequence: TGCGCCAGCAGAGGACAGGCACAAGAGACCCAGTACTTC. It translates to CASRGQAQETQYF. Drawing the rest from reference TRBV5-1 and TRBJ2-5, the complete variable domain is KAGVTQTPRYLIKTRGQQVTLSCSPISGHRSVSWYQQTPGQGLQFLFEYFSETQRNKGNFPGRFSGRQFSNSRSEMNVSTLELGDSALYLCASRGQAQETQYFGPGTRLLVL.

This clonotype was recorded many times. The V call is TRBV4-2, the J call TRBJ2-3; 8 bases agree with TRBD2. The ends lost 0 bases at V and 2 bases at J; junction bases unmatched: 4. CDR1 is LGHNA, CDR2 YNFKEQ, per germline. This CDR3 has 16 amino acids. As DNA, the CDR3 is TGTGCCAGCAGCCAAGAACCAGCGGGGGCCACAGATACGCAGTATTTT. Its protein is CASSQEPAGATDTQYF.

This clonotype has a handful of counts. The CDR3 DNA sequence: TGTGTCATAGTCCGCCAAGAGACCCAGTACTTC. Translated: CVIVRQETQYF. The chain carries TRBV6-5 and TRBJ2-5; no reliable D call. CDR3 length: 11 amino acids. The germline CDR1 and CDR2 sequences are MNHEY and SVGAGI.

This clonotype has just a few counts. This sequence joins TRBV6-5 and TRBJ2-2; 11 bases line up with TRBD2. With V trimmed by 6 bases and J by 5 bases, 8 bases remained unmatched. The CDR3 is made up of 16 amino acids. Germline-derived CDR1 and CDR2 are MNHEY and SVGAGI. The CDR3 nucleotides are TGTGCCAGCAGCCGACGACTAGCGGGGCAGACCGGGGAGCTGTTTTTT. It translates to CASSRRLAGQTGELFF.